One sample yielded the 21 T cell receptor beta chains listed below, sequenced in a study of blood T cell repertoires in COVID-19. The assay was immunoSEQ multiplex PCR, and TCRdb's table has in-frame clones only and misses some. The profile shows some 140,000 clones, roughly 88% of them singletons. Sequenced: peripheral blood. The receptors originated from a man aged 60 to 69 with COVID-19, enrolled during active disease.

The chain links TRBV6-2 or TRBV6-3 to TRBJ2-3; the D is unclear. V was clipped by 2 bases and J by 4 bases, with 13 bases between them. Per germline, CDR1 MNHEY and CDR2 SVGEGT. This CDR3 has 15 amino acids. The CDR3 coding sequence is TGTGCCAGCAGTTACAACGCCAGGCAAGCAGATACGCAGTATTTT. As protein: CASSYNARQADTQYF.

This chain connects TRBV7-6 to TRBJ2-5; tentative D call: TRBD2 (5 bases). V shed 3 bases and J shed 5 bases, with 7 bases lying between them. Germline CDR1 SGHVS, CDR2 FNYEAQ. The CDR3 has 12 amino acids. The CDR3 is CASSFRGETQYF. The CDR3 bases are TGTGCCAGCAGCTTTAGAGGGGAGACCCAGTACTTC.

J is TRBJ1-5 and V is TRBV5-8, with TRBD1 matching 9 bases. The length of the CDR3 is 16 residues. The V segment lost 3 bases and the J segment 2 bases; nucleotides outside the gene matches: 6. Germline V CDR1 and CDR2: SGHTS, YDEGEE. The CDR3 region has the DNA TGTGCCAGCAGCTCGGGGACAGGGAACCGCAATCAGCCCCAGCATTTT. The encoded protein is CASSSGTGNRNQPQHF.

The table lists this clone with a count of one. The rearrangement joins TRBV27 to TRBJ2-5; D call uncertain. Germline V gene lookup returns CDR1 MNHEY and CDR2 SMNVEV (reference sequence). The length of the CDR3 is 12 residues. V lost 2 bases and J 6 bases, leaving 7 bases between the germline ends. In DNA, the CDR3 is TGTGCCAGCAGTTTAAATGGGCAGACCCAGTACTTC. Protein product: CASSLNGQTQYF.

The table lists this clone with a few counts. V is TRBV7-2 and J is TRBJ1-1; weak D call: TRBD1 (6 bases). Germline CDR1 is SGHTA and CDR2 is FQGNSA. This CDR3 is 13 amino acids long. Trimming shortened V by 4 bases and J by 10 bases, and 16 bases separated the two germline ends. The CDR3 nucleotides read TGTGCCAGCAGCTACACAACGGACAGCGGAGCTTTCTTT. Its translation is CASSYTTDSGAFF. The entire variable domain, with the rest obtained from reference TRBV7-2 and TRBJ1-1, is as follows: GAGVSQSPSNKVTEKGKDVELRCDPISGHTALYWYRQSLGQGLEFLIYFQGNSAPDKSGLPSDRFSAERTGGSVSTLTIQRTQQEDSAVYLCASSYTTDSGAFFGQGTRLTVV.

This rearrangement joins TRBV28 to TRBJ2-7; 14 nucleotides align to TRBD2. The CDR3 has 15 residues. Germline values: CDR1 MDHEN, CDR2 SYDVKM. V was pared by 9 bases and J by 3 bases, with 7 bases of the junction left unmatched. CDR3 in DNA: TGTGCCAGTCTTGGCGGGACTAGCGGGAGCTACGAGCAGTACTTC. Translating it yields CASLGGTSGSYEQYF. Variable domain in full (rest from reference TRBV28 and TRBJ2-7): DVKVTQSSRYLVKRTGEKVFLECVQDMDHENMFWYRQDPGLGLRLIYFSYDVKMKEKGDIPEGYSVSREKKERFSLILESASTNQTSMYLCASLGGTSGSYEQYFGPGTRLTVT.

This chain links TRBV7-3 with TRBJ2-3; 9 nucleotides match TRBD1. The CDR3 runs 14 residues. V was pared by 4 bases and J by 6 bases, with 5 bases of the junction left unmatched. Germline V CDR1 and CDR2: SGHTA, FQGTGA. CDR3 in amino acids: CASSSGQGYDTQYF. DNA of the CDR3: TGTGCCAGCAGCTCGGGACAGGGATATGATACGCAGTATTTT.

This chain links TRBV12-3 or TRBV12-4 with TRBJ2-5, with D perhaps TRBD1 (6 bases). The CDR3 contains 13 residues. With 7 bases removed from V and 1 base from J, the gap between germline ends came to 10 bases. The CDR3 DNA is TGTGCCAGCAACGACAGGACCCAAGAGACCCAGTACTTC. Protein sequence: CASNDRTQETQYF.

A single count supports this clone. The chain joins TRBV9 to TRBJ1-6; a possible D gene is TRBD1 (6 bases). Germline V gene data show CDR1 as SGDLS and CDR2 as YYNGEE. The V and J ends lost 4 bases and 6 bases respectively, with 17 bases between them. The CDR3 contains 16 residues. DNA for the CDR3: TGTGCCAGCAGCAAAGGGGGGGGCCGCATTAATTCACCCCTCCACTTT. Protein: CASSKGGGRINSPLHF.

This sequence joins TRBV20-1 and TRBJ2-5, with D possibly matching TRBD2 (6 bases). Germline V gene data show CDR1 as DFQATT and CDR2 as SNEGSKA (reference sequence). The V end was cut by 4 bases, the J end by 7 bases, with 16 bases between. The CDR3 loop spans 13 amino acids. This CDR3 reads CSAIEDLAVTQYF. In nucleotides, the CDR3 is TGCAGTGCTATTGAGGACTTAGCGGTGACCCAGTACTTC.

As for this clone: The same CDR3 can be traced to other DNA sequences in this sample. The J gene is TRBJ1-1, the V gene TRBV7-8, with 7 bases fitting TRBD1. CDR3 size: 14 residues. V shed 5 bases and J 2 bases; nucleotides not matched to a gene: 5. Germline assignment: CDR1 SGHVS and CDR2 FQNEAQ. DNA of the CDR3: TGTGCCAGCAGCCTCGGGACAGCAAACACTGAAGCTTTCTTT. Its protein is CASSLGTANTEAFF.

The gene calls are TRBV6-5 and TRBJ2-3, with TRBD2 as a possible D gene (6 bases). This CDR3 is built from 16 residues. Germline CDR1 MNHEY, CDR2 SVGAGI. Trimming left V 0 bases short and J 0 bases short, with 10 bases between. The CDR3 loop reads CASSYSGGESTDTQYF. CDR3 DNA: TGTGCCAGCAGTTACTCCGGCGGGGAGAGCACAGATACGCAGTATTTT.

This clone was counted a few times. The chain links TRBV11-2 to TRBJ1-5; the D is unclear. The CDR3 totals 14 residues. Germline assignment: CDR1 SGHAT and CDR2 FQNNGV. Trimming cost V 3 bases and J 8 bases, with 14 bases left between them. CDR3 sequence reads: CASSLGLSGEPQHF. For the CDR3, the DNA is TGTGCCAGCAGCTTGGGTTTAAGCGGGGAGCCCCAGCATTTT.

This chain links TRBV7-9 with TRBJ1-2; a possible D gene is TRBD1 (6 bases). Germline CDR1 is SEHNR and CDR2 is FQNEAQ (reference sequence). Deletions cut 5 bases from V and 6 bases from J, with 13 bases between. The length of the CDR3 is 13 residues. CDR3 region: CASSLSGDNGYTF. The CDR3 region has the DNA TGTGCCAGCAGCCTTTCAGGGGACAATGGCTACACCTTC.

The chain links TRBV4-3 to TRBJ2-7; 11 bases match TRBD2. The CDR3 is made up of 15 amino acids. Germline CDR1 LGHNA, CDR2 YSLEER. V was clipped by 2 bases and J by 2 bases; unmatched bases: 2. Here the CDR3 reads CASSQLAGGAYEQYF. Written as DNA, the CDR3 is TGCGCCAGCAGCCAACTAGCGGGAGGTGCCTACGAGCAGTACTTC.

The chain recombines TRBV7-2 with TRBJ1-1; perhaps TRBD1 as D (5 bases). Trimming removed 0 bases from V and 5 bases from J, with 13 bases in between. The V gene's germline CDR1 is SGHTA and CDR2 FQGNSA. The CDR3 is made up of 15 amino acids. CDR3 residues: CASSLAGRVWTEAFF. CDR3 bases: TGTGCCAGCAGCTTAGCGGGCAGGGTGTGGACTGAAGCTTTCTTT.

V gene TRBV6-1 combines with J gene TRBJ2-1; 13 bases fit TRBD2. V dropped 1 base and J dropped 8; count of bases not matched to a gene: 2. The CDR3 is made up of 15 amino acids. CDR1 is MNHNS and CDR2 is SASEGT in the germline V gene. CDR3 loop: CASSEGTSGRHEQFF. The DNA for the CDR3 is TGTGCCAGCAGTGAAGGGACTAGCGGGAGACATGAGCAGTTCTTC.

The V call is TRBV27, the J call TRBJ2-3; TRBD1 matches 9 bases. Germline V gene lookup returns CDR1 MNHEY and CDR2 SMNVEV (reference sequence). The CDR3 sequence is 14 residues long. V lost 4 bases, J lost 4 bases, and 3 bases stayed unmatched. The chain's CDR3 is CASSYRGQPDTQYF. CDR3 nucleotides: TGTGCCAGCAGTTACAGGGGGCAACCAGATACGCAGTATTTT.

The chain joins TRBV7-9 to TRBJ2-3, with 7 bases matching TRBD2. The ends lost 6 bases at V and 6 bases at J; junction bases unmatched: 6. In germline, CDR1 is SEHNR, CDR2 FQNEAQ (reference sequence). The CDR3 has 13 residues. The CDR3 loop is CASRKAGMDTQYF. In DNA, the CDR3 is TGTGCCAGCAGGAAAGCGGGAATGGATACGCAGTATTTT.

The chain carries TRBV3-1 (or the pseudogene TRBV3-2) and TRBJ2-4; D possibly corresponds to TRBD2 (5 bases). V lost 2 bases, J lost 0 bases, and 20 bases lay in between. The CDR3 sequence is 19 residues long. The germline V gene has CDR1 LGHDT and CDR2 YNNKEL (reference sequence). CDR3 residues: CASSQKGVGLTIAKNIQYF. The CDR3, as DNA: TGTGCCAGCAGCCAAAAGGGAGTCGGACTGACAATAGCCAAAAACATTCAGTACTTC.

This chain joins TRBV9 and TRBJ2-5, with 14 bases fitting TRBD2. Germline CDR1 and CDR2: SGDLS and YYNGEE. V was clipped by 0 bases and J by 2 bases; unmatched bases: 6. CDR3 size: 18 residues. The CDR3 DNA reads as TGTGCCAGCAGCGTAGGACTAGCGGGGGGGAGGTTGCAAGAGACCCAGTACTTC. Translated: CASSVGLAGGRLQETQYF.